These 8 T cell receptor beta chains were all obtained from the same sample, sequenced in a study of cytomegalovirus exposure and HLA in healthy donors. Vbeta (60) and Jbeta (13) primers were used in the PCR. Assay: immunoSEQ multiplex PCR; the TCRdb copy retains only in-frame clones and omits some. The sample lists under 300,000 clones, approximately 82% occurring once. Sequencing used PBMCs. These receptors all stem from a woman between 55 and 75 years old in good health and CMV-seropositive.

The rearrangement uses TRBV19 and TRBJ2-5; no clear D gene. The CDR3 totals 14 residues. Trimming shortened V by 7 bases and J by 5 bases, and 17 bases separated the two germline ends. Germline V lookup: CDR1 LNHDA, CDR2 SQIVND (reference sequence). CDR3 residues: CASKAQPSGETQYF. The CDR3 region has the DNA TGTGCCAGTAAGGCGCAGCCATCCGGGGAGACCCAGTACTTC.

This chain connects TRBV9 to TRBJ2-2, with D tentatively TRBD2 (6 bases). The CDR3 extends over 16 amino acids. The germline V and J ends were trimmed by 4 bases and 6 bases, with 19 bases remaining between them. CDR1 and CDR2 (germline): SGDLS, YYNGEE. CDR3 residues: CASSPQPGLSSGELFF. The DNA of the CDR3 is TGTGCCAGCAGCCCTCAGCCGGGACTTTCATCCGGGGAGCTGTTTTTT.

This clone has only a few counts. The CDR3 region is CASSHRGIRELFF. CDR3 DNA sequence: TGTGCCAGCAGCCACAGGGGAATTCGGGAGCTGTTTTTT. The J gene is TRBJ2-2, the V gene TRBV5-6; 7 nucleotides line up with TRBD1. Germline loops: CDR1 SGHDT, CDR2 YYEEEE. V gave up 4 bases and J gave up 9 bases; unmatched junction bases: 6. The CDR3 length is 13 residues.

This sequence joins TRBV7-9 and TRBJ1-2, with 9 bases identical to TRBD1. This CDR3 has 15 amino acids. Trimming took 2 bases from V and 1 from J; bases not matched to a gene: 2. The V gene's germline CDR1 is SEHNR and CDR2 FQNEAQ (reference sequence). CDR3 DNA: TGTGCCAGCAGCTTAAACAGGGGGCTTAACTATGGCTACACCTTC. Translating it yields CASSLNRGLNYGYTF.

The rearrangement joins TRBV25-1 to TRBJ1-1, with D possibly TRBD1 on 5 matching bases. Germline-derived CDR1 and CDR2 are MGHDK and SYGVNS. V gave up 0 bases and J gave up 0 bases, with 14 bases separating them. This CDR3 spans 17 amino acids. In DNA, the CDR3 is TGTGCCAGCAGTGAATATACAGACAGTGGAATGAACACTGAAGCTTTCTTT. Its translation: CASSEYTDSGMNTEAFF.

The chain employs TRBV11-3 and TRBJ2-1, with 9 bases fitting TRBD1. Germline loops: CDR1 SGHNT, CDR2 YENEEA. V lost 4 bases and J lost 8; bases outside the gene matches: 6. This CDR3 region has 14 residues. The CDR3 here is CASSSYRGQDEQFF. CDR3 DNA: TGTGCCAGCAGCTCGTACAGGGGGCAGGATGAGCAGTTCTTC.

The DNA for the CDR3 is TGCGCCAGCAGCATTGACAGGACGATGGTGAACACTGAAGCTTTCTTT. This translates into CASSIDRTMVNTEAFF. The rearrangement links TRBV5-1 to TRBJ1-1, with a weak D call TRBD1 (6 bases). The CDR3 is made up of 16 amino acids. Germline lookup yields CDR1 SGHRS and CDR2 YFSETQ. V was shortened by 4 bases and J by 0 bases, with 16 bases between the two germline ends.

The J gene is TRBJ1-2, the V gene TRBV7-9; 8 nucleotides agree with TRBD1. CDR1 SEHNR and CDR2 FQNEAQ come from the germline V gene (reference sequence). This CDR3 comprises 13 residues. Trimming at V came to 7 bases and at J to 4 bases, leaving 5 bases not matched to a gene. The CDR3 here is CASNQGAGYGYTF. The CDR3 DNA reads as TGTGCCAGCAATCAGGGGGCTGGCTATGGCTACACCTTC.